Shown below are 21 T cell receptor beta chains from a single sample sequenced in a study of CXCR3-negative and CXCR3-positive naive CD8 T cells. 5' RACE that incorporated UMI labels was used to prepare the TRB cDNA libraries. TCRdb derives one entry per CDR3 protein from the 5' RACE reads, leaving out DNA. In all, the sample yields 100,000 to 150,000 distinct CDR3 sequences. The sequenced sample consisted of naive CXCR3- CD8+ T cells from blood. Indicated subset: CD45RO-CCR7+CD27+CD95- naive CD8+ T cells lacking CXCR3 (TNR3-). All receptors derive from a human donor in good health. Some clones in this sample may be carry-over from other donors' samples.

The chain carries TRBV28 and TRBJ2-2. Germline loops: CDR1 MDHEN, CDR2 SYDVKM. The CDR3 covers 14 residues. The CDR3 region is CAIPDNANTGELFF.

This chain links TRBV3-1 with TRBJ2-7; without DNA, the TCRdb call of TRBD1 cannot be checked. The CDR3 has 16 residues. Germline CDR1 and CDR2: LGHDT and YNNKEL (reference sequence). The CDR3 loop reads CASSQTGTGGHYEQYF.

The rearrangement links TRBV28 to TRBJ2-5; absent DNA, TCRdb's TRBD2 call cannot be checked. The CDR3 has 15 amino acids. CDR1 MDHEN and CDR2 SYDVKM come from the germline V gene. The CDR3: CASSLGTSGQETQYF.

The CDR3 spells CASSLGQTSSFFGLNEQFF. The J gene is TRBJ2-1, the V gene TRBV7-8. CDR1 is SGHVS and CDR2 is FQNEAQ in the germline V gene. The CDR3 is 19 amino acids.

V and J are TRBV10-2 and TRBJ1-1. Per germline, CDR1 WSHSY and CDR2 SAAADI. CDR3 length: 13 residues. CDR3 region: CASSQGMNTEAFF.

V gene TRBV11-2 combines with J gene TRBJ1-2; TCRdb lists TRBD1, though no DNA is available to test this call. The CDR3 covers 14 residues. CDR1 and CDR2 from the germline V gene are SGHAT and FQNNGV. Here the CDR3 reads CASRPWTGGHGYTF.

This chain's CDR3 is CASSQEPSAVEQFF. The genes are TRBV4-1 and TRBJ2-1; TCRdb lists TRBD2, though no DNA is available to test this call. Germline assignment: CDR1 MGHRA and CDR2 YSYEKL. CDR3 length: 14 amino acids.

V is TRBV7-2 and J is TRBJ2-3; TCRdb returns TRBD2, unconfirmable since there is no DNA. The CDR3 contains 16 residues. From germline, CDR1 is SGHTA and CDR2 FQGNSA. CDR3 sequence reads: CASSPLGEIDTDTQYF.

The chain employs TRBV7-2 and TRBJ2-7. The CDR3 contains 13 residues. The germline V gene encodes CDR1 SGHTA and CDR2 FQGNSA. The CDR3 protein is CASSISGAYEQYF.

CDR3 loop: CASRPQGTRDQPQHF. The J gene is TRBJ1-5, the V gene TRBV28; TCRdb selects TRBD1, and the lack of DNA leaves this call unchecked. CDR3 length: 15 amino acids. CDR1 and CDR2 (germline): MDHEN, SYDVKM.

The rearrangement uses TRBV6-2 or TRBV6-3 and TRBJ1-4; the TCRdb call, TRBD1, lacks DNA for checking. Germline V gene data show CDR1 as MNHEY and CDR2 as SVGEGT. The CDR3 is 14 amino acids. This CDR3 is CASSRDRLNEKLFF.

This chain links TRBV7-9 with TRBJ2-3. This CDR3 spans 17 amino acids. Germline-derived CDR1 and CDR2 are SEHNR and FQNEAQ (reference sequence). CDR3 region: CASSSTASGSSTDTQYF.

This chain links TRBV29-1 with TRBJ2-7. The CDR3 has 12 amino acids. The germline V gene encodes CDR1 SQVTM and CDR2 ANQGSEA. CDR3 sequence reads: CSVVKGPYEQYF.

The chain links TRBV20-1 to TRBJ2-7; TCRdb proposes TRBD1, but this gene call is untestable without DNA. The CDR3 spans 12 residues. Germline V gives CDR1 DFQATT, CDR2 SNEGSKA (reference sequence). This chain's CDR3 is CSAPGQGNEQYF.

The CDR3 loop is CSVRLAVYNEQFF. V is TRBV29-1 and J is TRBJ2-1; without DNA, the TCRdb call of TRBD2 cannot be checked. Germline V gene sequence: CDR1 SQVTM, CDR2 ANQGSEA. This CDR3 spans 13 amino acids.

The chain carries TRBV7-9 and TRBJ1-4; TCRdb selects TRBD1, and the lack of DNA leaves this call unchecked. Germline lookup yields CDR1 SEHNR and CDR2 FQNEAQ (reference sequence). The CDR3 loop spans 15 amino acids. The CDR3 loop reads CASSSPGGRREKLFF. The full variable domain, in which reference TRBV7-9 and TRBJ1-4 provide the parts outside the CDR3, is DTGVSQNPRHKITKRGQNVTFRCDPISEHNRLYWYRQTLGQGPEFLTYFQNEAQLEKSRLLSDRFSAERPKGSFSTLEIQRTEQGDSAMYLCASSSPGGRREKLFFGSGTQLSVL.

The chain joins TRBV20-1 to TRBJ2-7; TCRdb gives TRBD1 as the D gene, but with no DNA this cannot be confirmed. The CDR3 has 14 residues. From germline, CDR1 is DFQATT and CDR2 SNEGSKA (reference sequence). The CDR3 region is CSAIGGSSSYEQYF.

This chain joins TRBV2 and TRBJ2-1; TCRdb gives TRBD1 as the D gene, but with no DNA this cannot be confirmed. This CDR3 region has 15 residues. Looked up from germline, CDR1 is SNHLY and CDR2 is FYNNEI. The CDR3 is CASTPSWDMANEQFF.

The CDR3 sequence is CASSAGLAGAPNEQFF. The V call is TRBV28, the J call TRBJ2-1; no DNA is available, so the TRBD2 call from TCRdb remains unchecked. The length of the CDR3 is 16 residues. CDR1 and CDR2 (germline): MDHEN, SYDVKM.

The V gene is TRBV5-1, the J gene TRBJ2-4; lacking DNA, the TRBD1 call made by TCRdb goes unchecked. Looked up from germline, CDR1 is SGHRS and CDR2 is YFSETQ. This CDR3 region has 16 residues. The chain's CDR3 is CASSAPGQGAQNIQYF. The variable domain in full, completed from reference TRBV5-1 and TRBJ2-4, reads KAGVTQTPRYLIKTRGQQVTLSCSPISGHRSVSWYQQTPGQGLQFLFEYFSETQRNKGNFPGRFSGRQFSNSRSEMNVSTLELGDSALYLCASSAPGQGAQNIQYFGAGTRLSVL.

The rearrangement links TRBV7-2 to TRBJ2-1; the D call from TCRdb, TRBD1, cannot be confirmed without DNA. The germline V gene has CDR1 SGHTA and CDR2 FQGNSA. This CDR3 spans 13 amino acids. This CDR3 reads CASTLTGTGVLFF.